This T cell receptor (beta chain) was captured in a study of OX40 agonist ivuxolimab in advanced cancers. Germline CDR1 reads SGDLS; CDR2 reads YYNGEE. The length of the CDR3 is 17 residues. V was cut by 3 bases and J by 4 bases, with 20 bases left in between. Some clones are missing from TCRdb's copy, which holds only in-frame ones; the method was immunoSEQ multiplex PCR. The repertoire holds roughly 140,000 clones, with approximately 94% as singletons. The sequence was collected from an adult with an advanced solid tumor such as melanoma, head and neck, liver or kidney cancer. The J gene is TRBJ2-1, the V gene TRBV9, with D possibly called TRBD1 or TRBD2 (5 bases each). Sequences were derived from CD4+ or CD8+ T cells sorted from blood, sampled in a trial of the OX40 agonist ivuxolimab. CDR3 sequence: CASSDGTDEPLYNEQFF. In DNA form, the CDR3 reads TGTGCCAGCAGCGACGGGACGGACGAACCATTATACAATGAGCAGTTCTTC. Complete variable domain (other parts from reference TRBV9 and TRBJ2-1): DSGVTQTPKHLITATGQRVTLRCSPRSGDLSVYWYQQSLDQGLQFLIQYYNGEERAKGNILERFSAQQFPDLHSELNLSSLELGDSALYFCASSDGTDEPLYNEQFFGPGTRLTVL.